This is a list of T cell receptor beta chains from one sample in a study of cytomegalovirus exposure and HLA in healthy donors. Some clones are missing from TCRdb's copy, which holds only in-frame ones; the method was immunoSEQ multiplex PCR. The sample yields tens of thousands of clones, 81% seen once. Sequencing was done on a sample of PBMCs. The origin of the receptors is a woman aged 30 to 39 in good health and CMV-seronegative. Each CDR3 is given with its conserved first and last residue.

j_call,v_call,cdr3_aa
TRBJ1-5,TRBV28,CASSIQGVVQPQHF
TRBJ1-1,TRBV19,CASSIRGNTEAFF
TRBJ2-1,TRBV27,CASRDETAVGVSEQFF
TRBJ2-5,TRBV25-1,CASSEYYGETQYF
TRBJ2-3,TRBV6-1,CASTRDWGTDTQYF
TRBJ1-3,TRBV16,CASSPTVGNTIYF
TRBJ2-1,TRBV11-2,CASSLARTVLVF
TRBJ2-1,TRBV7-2,CASSRSSYNEQFF
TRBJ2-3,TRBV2,CASRSLTSTDTQYF
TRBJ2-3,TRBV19,CASSILAGGHTDTQYF